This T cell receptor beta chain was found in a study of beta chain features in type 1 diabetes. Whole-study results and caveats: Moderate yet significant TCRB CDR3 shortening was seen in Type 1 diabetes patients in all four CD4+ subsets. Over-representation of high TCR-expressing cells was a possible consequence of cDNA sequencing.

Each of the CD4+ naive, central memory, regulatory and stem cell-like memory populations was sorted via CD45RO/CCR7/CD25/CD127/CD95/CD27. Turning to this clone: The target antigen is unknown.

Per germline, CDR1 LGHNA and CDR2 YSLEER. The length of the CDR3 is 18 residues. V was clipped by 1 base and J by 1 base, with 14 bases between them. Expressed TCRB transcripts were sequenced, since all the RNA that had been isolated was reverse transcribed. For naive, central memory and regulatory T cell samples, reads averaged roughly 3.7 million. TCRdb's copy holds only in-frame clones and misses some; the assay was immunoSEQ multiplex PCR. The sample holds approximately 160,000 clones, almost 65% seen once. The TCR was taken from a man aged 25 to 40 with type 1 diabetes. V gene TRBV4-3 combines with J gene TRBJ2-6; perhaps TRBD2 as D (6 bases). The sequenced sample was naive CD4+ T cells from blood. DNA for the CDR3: TGCGCCAGCAGCCAAGCTTTGTCGGGACTTTCTGGGGCCAACGTCCTGACTTTC. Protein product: CASSQALSGLSGANVLTF.